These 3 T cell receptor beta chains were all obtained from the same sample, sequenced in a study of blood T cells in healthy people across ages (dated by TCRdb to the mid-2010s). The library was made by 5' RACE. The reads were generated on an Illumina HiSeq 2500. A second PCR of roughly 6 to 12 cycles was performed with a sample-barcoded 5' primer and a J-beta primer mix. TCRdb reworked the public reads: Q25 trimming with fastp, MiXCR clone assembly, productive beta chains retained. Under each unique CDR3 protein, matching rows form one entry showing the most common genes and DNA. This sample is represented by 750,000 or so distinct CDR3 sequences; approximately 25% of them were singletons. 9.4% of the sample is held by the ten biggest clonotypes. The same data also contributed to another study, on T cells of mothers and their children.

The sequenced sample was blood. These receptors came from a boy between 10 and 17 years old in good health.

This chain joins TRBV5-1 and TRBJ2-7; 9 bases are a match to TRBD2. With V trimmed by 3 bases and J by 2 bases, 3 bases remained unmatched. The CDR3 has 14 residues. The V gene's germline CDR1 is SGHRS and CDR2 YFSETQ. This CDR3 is CASSSVAGAYEQYF. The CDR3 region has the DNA TGCGCCAGCAGCTCCGTAGCGGGAGCCTACGAGCAGTACTTC.

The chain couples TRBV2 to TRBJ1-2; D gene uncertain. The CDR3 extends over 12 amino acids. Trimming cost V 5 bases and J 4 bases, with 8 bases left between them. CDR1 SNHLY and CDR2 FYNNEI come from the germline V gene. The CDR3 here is CASSPNSYGYTF. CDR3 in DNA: TGTGCCAGCAGTCCGAATTCCTATGGCTACACCTTC.

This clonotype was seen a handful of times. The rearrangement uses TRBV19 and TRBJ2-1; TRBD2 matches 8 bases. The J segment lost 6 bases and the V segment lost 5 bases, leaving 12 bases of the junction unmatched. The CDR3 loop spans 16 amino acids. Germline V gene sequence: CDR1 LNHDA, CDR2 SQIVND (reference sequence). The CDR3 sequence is CASSSRGSGIFNEQFF. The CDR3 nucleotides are TGTGCCAGTAGTTCCCGGGGTAGCGGGATTTTCAATGAGCAGTTCTTC.